This T cell receptor beta chain came from a study of shared clonotypes between healthy human individuals. As for the study in general: Each donor's CD8 memory used one plate, CD8 naive two, each CD4 subset three. General study points: Relative to memory subsets, naive subsets generally showed larger estimated richness. At large depth, rarefaction still showed sorted-subset sequencing to be incomplete. Sampling included only blood; tissue repertoires likely differ.

Profiling relied on immunoSEQ multiplex PCR, and the TCRdb table lists in-frame clones only, not all of them. The repertoire consists of a few million clones, with 85% to 95% occurring once and the leading ten covering 0.37%. The CDR3 is 13 amino acids. Germline V gene sequence: CDR1 MDHEN, CDR2 SYDVKM. The J segment lost 15 bases and the V segment lost 2 bases, leaving 8 bases of the junction unmatched. Of note for this clone: Its target is not known.

This rearrangement joins TRBV28 to TRBJ1-5; TRBD1 matches 9 bases. The TCR was taken from a man between 18 and 29 years old in good health. Some clones in this sample may be carry-over from other donors' samples. The sequenced sample was naive CD4+ T cells from PBMCs. Specified subset: CD45RA+ positively selected. CDR3 coding DNA: TGTGCCAGCAGTTTACCCGGACAGGGGACTGGGCATTTT. Translation gives CASSLPGQGTGHF.